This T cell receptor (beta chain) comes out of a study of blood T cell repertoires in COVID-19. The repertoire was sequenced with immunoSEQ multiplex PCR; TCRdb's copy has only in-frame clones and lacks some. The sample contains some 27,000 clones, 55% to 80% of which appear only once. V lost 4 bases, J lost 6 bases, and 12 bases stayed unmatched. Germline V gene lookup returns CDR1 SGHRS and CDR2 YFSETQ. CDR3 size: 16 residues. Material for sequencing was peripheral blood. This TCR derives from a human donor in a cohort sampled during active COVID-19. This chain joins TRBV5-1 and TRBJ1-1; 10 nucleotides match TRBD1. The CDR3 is CASSAGQGVVLAEAFF. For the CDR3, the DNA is TGCGCCAGCAGCGCCGGACAGGGGGTGGTTCTGGCTGAAGCTTTCTTT.